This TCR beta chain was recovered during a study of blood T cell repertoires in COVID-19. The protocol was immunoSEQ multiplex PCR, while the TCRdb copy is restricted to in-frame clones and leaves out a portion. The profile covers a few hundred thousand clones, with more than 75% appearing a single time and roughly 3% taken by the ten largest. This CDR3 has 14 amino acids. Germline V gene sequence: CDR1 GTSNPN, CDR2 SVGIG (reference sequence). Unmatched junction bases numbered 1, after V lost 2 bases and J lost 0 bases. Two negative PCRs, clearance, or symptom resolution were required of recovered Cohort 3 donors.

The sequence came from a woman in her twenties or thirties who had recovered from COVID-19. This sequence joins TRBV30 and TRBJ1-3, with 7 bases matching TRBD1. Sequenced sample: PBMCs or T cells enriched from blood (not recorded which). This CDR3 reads CAWSWDSSGNTIYF. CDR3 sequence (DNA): TGTGCCTGGAGTTGGGACAGCTCTGGAAACACCATATATTTT.